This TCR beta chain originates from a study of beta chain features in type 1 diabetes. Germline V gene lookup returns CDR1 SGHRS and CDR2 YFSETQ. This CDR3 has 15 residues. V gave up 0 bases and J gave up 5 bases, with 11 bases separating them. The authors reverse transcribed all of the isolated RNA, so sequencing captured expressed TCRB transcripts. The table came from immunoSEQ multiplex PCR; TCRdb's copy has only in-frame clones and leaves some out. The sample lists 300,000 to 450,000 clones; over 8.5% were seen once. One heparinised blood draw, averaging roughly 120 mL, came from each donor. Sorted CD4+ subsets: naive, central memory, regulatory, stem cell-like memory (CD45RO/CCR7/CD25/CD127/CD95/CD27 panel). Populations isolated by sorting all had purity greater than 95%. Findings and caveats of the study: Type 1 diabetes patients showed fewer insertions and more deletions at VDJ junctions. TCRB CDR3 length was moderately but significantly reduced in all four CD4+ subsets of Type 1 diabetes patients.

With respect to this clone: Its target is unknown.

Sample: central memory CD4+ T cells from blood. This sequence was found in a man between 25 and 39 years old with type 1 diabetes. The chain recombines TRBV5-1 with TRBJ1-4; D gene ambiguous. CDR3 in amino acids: CASSLEKGRNEKLFF. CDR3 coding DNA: TGCGCCAGCAGCTTGGAGAAGGGCCGAAATGAAAAACTGTTTTTT.